This passage covers 10 T cell receptor beta chains from one sample sequenced in a study of blood T cell repertoires in COVID-19. Sequencing was performed with immunoSEQ multiplex PCR; in TCRdb, only in-frame clones are kept and a portion is missing. The data show 72,000 or so clones, over 80% seen once. Sequencing was carried out using peripheral blood. The receptors come from a man in his fifties with active COVID-19.

The rearrangement joins TRBV5-1 to TRBJ2-7; 16 bases line up with TRBD2. The CDR3 totals 16 residues. Losses at the gene ends were 3 bases for V and 6 bases for J; bases not matched to a gene: 6. Germline V CDR1 and CDR2: SGHRS, YFSETQ. CDR3: CASSSGTSGRAGEQYF. As DNA, the CDR3 is TGCGCCAGCAGCTCAGGGACTAGCGGGAGGGCCGGCGAGCAGTACTTC.

The chain has TRBV5-1 and TRBJ1-2; 7 positions match TRBD1. The CDR3 is made up of 12 amino acids. V gave up 4 bases and J gave up 8 bases; unmatched junction bases: 5. Germline assignment: CDR1 SGHRS and CDR2 YFSETQ. CDR3 amino acids: CASSEDRLGYTF. CDR3 in DNA: TGCGCCAGCAGCGAGGACAGGTTAGGCTACACCTTC.

The J gene is TRBJ2-7, the V gene TRBV21-1; TRBD2 is the table's D call and was not checked against the DNA. TRBV21-1 is a listed pseudogene. This CDR3 region has 15 residues. CDR3 sequence (DNA): TGTGCCAGCAGTCCCGACGGACTAGCGGTCTACGAGCAGTACTTC. Residues: CASSPDGLAVYEQYF.

V is TRBV28 and J is TRBJ1-5; D might be TRBD1 (5 bases). CDR3 size: 15 residues. V was shortened by 5 bases and J by 6 bases, with 17 bases between the two germline ends. Germline V gene data show CDR1 as MDHEN and CDR2 as SYDVKM. The CDR3 reads CASSGGGFVGQPQHF. The DNA of the CDR3 is TGTGCCAGCAGTGGCGGGGGGTTTGTGGGTCAGCCCCAGCATTTT.

V is TRBV7-9 and J is TRBJ1-1; tentative D call: TRBD1 (5 bases). V was trimmed by 5 bases and J by 8 bases, leaving 9 bases between them. Germline assignment: CDR1 SEHNR and CDR2 FQNEAQ (reference sequence). The CDR3 is made up of 11 amino acids. The CDR3: CASSISGEAFF. CDR3 sequence (DNA): TGTGCCAGCAGCATTTCAGGGGAAGCTTTCTTT.

The chain couples TRBV5-1 to TRBJ1-1, with D possibly matching TRBD1 (6 bases). The CDR3 length is 14 residues. Germline-derived CDR1 and CDR2 are SGHRS and YFSETQ. Trimming stripped 0 bases from V and 4 bases from J, with 10 bases between. CDR3 bases: TGCGCCAGCAGCTTGGACAGGGTGGGCACTGAAGCTTTCTTT. It specifies CASSLDRVGTEAFF.

The chain has TRBV9 and TRBJ2-5; TRBD2 matches at 9 bases. CDR3 length: 14 amino acids. The V segment lost 3 bases and the J segment 2 bases; nucleotides outside the gene matches: 2. The germline CDR1 and CDR2 sequences are SGDLS and YYNGEE. CDR3 sequence (DNA): TGTGCCAGCAGCGAGCGGGGGGTTCAAGAGACCCAGTACTTC. Its protein product is CASSERGVQETQYF.

V gene TRBV23-1 combines with J gene TRBJ2-1; 11 nucleotides line up with TRBD1. TRBV23-1 is treated as an ORF (open reading frame) with a function not yet certain. The CDR3 loop spans 23 amino acids. With 7 bases clipped from V and 1 base from J, the junction kept 27 bases outside the gene matches. CDR3 in DNA: TGCGCCAGCACCGGACAGGGGGCTTGTTTTAAACCAGACGAGCTGGATTCCTACAATGAGCAGTTCTTC. This gives the protein CASTGQGACFKPDELDSYNEQFF.

This clone was detected once. The V and J genes are TRBV18 and TRBJ1-2; D remains ambiguous. This CDR3 is 15 amino acids long. The V end lost 5 bases, the J end lost 3 bases, and 16 bases lay between the germline ends. Germline V gene lookup returns CDR1 KGHSH and CDR2 LQKENI. This chain's CDR3 is CASSWAQTPDYGYTF. The CDR3 DNA follows: TGTGCCAGCTCATGGGCACAGACCCCTGACTATGGCTACACCTTC.

V gene TRBV7-6 combines with J gene TRBJ2-7, with 7 bases that match TRBD1. CDR1 and CDR2 (germline): SGHVS, FNYEAQ. The V segment lost 5 bases and the J segment 2 bases; nucleotides outside the gene matches: 9. The CDR3 totals 15 residues. CDR3 loop: CASSPKTGTTYEQYF. The CDR3, as DNA: TGTGCCAGCAGCCCGAAGACAGGGACCACCTACGAGCAGTACTTC.